This T cell receptor beta chain originates from a study of T-cell memory formation after mild COVID-19. General study findings and limits: Later expanders leaned CD4+, whereas day 15 to 85 contracting clones were balanced CD4/CD8.

5'RACE with constant-segment primers yielded barcoded, UMI-tagged TCR alpha and TCR beta cDNA libraries. One entry per CDR3 protein, called by TCRdb with MiXCR from the 5' RACE reads. There are fewer than 550,000 distinct CDR3 sequences in the sample; roughly 20% occur only once, and roughly 8% lies in the top ten. Trimming removed 6 bases from V and 6 bases from J; junction bases left unmatched: 4. In germline, CDR1 is SGHTA, CDR2 FQGNSA. The CDR3 has 14 residues. Notes on this clonotype: Antigen unknown.

The sequencing input was PBMCs or a T cell subset sorted from them (not recorded which). The V call is TRBV7-2, the J call TRBJ2-7; 14 positions match TRBD2. The TCR sequence derives from an adult woman who had mild COVID-19 (a few samples of this study predate the infection). Cell type and time point are not known. Written as DNA, the CDR3 is TGTGCCAGCAGGCTCGGACTAGCGGGAGGCGAGCAGTACTTC. It is translated as CASRLGLAGGEQYF.